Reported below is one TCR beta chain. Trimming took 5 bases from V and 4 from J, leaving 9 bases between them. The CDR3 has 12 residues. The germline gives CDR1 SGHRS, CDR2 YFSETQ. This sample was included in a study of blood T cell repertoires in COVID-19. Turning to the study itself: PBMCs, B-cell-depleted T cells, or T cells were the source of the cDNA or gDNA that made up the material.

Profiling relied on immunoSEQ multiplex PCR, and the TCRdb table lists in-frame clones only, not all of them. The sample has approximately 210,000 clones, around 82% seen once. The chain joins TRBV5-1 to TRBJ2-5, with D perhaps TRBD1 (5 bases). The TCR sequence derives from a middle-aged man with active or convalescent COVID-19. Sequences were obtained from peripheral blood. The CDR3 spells CASRGLGETQYF. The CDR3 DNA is TGCGCCAGCAGGGGGCTAGGAGAGACCCAGTACTTC.